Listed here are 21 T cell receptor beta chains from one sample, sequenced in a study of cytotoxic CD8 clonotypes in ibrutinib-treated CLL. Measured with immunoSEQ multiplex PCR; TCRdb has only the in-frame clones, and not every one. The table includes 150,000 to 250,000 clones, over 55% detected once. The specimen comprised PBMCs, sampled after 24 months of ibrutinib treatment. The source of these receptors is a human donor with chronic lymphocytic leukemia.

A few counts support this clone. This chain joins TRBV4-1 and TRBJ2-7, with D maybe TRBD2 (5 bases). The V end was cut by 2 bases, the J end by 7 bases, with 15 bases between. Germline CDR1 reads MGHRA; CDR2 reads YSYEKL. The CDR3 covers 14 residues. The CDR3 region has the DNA TGCGCCAGCAGCCAAACAAGCGGACCTACGGAGCAGTACTTC. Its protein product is CASSQTSGPTEQYF.

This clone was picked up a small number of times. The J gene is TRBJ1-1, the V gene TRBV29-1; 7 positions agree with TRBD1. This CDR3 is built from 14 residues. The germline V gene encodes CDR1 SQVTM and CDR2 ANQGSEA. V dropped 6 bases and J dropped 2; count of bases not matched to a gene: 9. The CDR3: CSVATQGGNTEAFF. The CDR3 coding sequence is TGCAGCGTCGCCACCCAGGGGGGAAACACTGAAGCTTTCTTT.

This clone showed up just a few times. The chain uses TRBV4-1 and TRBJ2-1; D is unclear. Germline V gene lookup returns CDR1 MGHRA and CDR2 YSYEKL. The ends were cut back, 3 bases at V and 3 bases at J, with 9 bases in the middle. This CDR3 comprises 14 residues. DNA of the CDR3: TGCGCCAGCAGCCAGCCGACTGACTACAATGAGCAGTTCTTC. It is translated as CASSQPTDYNEQFF.

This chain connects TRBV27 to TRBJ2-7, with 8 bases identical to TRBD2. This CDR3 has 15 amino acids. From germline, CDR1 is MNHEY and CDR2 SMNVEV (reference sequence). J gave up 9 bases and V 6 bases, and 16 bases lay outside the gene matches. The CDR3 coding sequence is TGTGCCAGCAGCAAAGCGGGACTAGATTCGCGAGGGCAGTACTTC. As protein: CASSKAGLDSRGQYF.

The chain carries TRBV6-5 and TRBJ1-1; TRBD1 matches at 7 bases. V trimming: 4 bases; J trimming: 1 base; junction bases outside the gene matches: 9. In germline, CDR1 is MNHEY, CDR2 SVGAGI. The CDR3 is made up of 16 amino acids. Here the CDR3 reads CASSSAMGQRNTEAFF. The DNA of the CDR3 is TGTGCCAGCAGTTCGGCTATGGGACAGAGGAACACTGAAGCTTTCTTT.

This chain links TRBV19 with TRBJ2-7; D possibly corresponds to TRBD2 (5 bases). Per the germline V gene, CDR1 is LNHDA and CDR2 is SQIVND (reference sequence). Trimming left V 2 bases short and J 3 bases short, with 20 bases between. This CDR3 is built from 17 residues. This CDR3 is CASSIRPEGGLNYEQYF. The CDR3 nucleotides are TGTGCCAGTAGTATACGTCCCGAAGGAGGTTTAAACTACGAGCAGTACTTC.

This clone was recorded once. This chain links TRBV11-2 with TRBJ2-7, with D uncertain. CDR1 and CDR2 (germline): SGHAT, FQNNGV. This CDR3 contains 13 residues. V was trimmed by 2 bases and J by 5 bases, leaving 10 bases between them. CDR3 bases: TGTGCCAGCAGCTTAAGTAGGCTGAACGAGCAGTACTTC. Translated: CASSLSRLNEQYF.

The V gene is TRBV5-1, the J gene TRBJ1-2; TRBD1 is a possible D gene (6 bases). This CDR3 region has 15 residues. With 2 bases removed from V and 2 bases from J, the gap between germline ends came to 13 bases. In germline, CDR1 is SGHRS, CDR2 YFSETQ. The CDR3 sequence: CASSLRQGQNYGYTF. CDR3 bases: TGCGCCAGCAGCTTAAGGCAAGGACAGAACTATGGCTACACCTTC.

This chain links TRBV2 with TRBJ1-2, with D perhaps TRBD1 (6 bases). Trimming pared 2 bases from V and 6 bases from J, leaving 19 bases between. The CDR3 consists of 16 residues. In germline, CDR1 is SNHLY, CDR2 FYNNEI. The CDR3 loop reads CASSEKPSGVGDGYTF. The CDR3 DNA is TGTGCCAGCAGTGAAAAGCCTTCAGGGGTGGGTGATGGCTACACCTTC.

The CDR3 here is CATSRGWARDSYTEAFF. The DNA of the CDR3 is TGTGCCACCAGCAGAGGGTGGGCACGGGATTCGTACACTGAAGCTTTCTTT. This chain connects TRBV15 to TRBJ1-1; D not certain. V lost 1 base, J lost 3 bases, and 18 bases lay in between. CDR1 is LNHNV and CDR2 is YYDKDF in the germline V gene (reference sequence). This CDR3 is built from 17 residues.

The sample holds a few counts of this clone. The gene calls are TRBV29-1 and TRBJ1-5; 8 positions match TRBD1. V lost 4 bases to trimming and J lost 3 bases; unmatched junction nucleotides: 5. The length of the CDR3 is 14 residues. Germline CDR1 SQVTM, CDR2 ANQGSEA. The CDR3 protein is CSVAQGAANQPQHF. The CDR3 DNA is TGCAGCGTTGCTCAGGGGGCAGCCAATCAGCCCCAGCATTTT.

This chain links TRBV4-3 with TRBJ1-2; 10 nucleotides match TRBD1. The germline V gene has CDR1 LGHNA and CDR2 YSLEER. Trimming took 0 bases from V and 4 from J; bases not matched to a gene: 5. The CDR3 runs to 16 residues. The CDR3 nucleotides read TGCGCCAGCAGCCAAGAGGGACAGGGGACACTCTATGGCTACACCTTC. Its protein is CASSQEGQGTLYGYTF.

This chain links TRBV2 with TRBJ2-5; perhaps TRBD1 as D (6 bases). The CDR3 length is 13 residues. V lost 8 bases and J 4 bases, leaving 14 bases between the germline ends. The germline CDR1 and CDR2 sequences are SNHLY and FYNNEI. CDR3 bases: TGTGCCAGCCGGGACACTCACCGAGAGACCCAGTACTTC. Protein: CASRDTHRETQYF.

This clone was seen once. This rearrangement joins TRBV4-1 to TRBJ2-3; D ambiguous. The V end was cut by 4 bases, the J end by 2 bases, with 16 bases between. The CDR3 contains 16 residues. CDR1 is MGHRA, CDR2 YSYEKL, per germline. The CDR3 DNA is TGCGCCAGCAGCCTACAACACCCGTCTCCCACAGATACGCAGTATTTT. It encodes CASSLQHPSPTDTQYF.

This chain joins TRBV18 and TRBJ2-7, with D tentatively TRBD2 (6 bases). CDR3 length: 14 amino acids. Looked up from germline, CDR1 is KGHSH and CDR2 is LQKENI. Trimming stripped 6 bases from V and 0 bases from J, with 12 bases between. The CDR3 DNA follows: TGTGCCAGCTCCTTTGGCGGGAACTCCTACGAGCAGTACTTC. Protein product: CASSFGGNSYEQYF. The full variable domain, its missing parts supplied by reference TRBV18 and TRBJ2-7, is NAGVMQNPRHLVRRRGQEARLRCSPMKGHSHVYWYRQLPEEGLKFMVYLQKENIIDESGMPKERFSAEFPKEGPSILRIQQVVRGDSAAYFCASSFGGNSYEQYFGPGTRLTVT.

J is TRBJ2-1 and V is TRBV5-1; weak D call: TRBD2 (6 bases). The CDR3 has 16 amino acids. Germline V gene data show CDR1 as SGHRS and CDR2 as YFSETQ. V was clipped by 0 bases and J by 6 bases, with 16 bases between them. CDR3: CASSLAKWRDLNEQFF. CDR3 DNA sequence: TGCGCCAGCAGCTTGGCCAAATGGCGGGACCTCAATGAGCAGTTCTTC.

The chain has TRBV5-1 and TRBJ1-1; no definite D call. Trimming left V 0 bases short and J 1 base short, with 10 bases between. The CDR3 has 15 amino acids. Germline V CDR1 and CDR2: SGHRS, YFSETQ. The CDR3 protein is CASSLVPPQNTEAFF. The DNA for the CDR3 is TGCGCCAGCAGCTTGGTGCCACCACAGAACACTGAAGCTTTCTTT.

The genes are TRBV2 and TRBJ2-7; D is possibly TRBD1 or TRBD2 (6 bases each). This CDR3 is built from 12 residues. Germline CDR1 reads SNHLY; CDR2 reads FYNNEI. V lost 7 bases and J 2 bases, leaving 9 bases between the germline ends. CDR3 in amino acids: CASIRGPYEQYF. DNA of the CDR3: TGTGCCAGCATACGGGGGCCCTACGAGCAGTACTTC.

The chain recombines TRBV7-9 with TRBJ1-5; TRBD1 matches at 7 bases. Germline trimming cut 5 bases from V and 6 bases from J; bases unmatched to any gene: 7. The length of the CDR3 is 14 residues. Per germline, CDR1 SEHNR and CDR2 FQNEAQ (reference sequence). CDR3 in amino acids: CASSPAGGGQPQHF. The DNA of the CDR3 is TGTGCCAGCAGCCCCGCAGGGGGAGGTCAGCCCCAGCATTTT.

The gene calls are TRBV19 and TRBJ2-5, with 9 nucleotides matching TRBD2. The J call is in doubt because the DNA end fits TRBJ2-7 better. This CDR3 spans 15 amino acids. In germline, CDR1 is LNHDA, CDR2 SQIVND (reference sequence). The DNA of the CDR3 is TGTGCCAGTAGTATCGGACCTAGCGGGGCCTACGAGCAGTACTTC. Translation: CASSIGPSGAYEQYF.

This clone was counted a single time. The CDR3 nucleotides read TGTGCCTGGAGTGTACTGGTCAGCCGCGGTGAGCAGTTCTTC. The encoded protein is CAWSVLVSRGEQFF. The J gene is TRBJ2-1, the V gene TRBV30, with D unclear. V was trimmed by 0 bases and J by 9 bases, leaving 15 bases between them. Germline CDR1 reads GTSNPN; CDR2 reads SVGIG (reference sequence). The CDR3 totals 14 residues.